This T cell receptor (beta chain) was sequenced for a study of blood T cell repertoires in COVID-19. Turning to the study itself: Collection of acute and convalescent COVID-19 samples took place in the United States, Italy and Spain. Sample material is recorded as cDNA or gDNA derived from T cells, B-cell-depleted T cells, or PBMCs.

Study processing details: Estimates of nucleated cell counts were drawn from the amplification of reference gene primers. Only in-frame clones appear in the TCRdb table, and some are missing; sequencing was by immunoSEQ multiplex PCR. D and trimming were read from the DNA, whereas the V and J calls and clone size are those reported in that table. The sample lists 55,000 to 80,000 clones, roughly 93% seen once, with around 1.5% in the top ten. The sequence was collected from a human donor in a cohort sampled during active COVID-19. Sequenced sample: peripheral blood.

The CDR3: CASSLTLPFNTIYF. The CDR3 region has the DNA TGTGCCAGCAGCCTGACTCTGCCATTCAACACCATATATTTT. This chain links TRBV3-1 (or the pseudogene TRBV3-2) with TRBJ1-3; D is ambiguous. CDR1 is LGHDT and CDR2 is YNNKEL in the germline V gene (reference sequence). The CDR3 totals 14 residues. V lost 4 bases and J 7 bases, leaving 14 bases between the germline ends.